The sequence of this T cell receptor (beta chain) was determined in a study of regulatory T cells in long-lasting Graves disease. Study information: Antithyroid drug intake by newly diagnosed Graves' patients had lasted under 3 months.

Findings and limits, study-wide: Peripheral blood, not thyroid tissue, was the sole material studied.

With respect to this clonotype: Its antigen is unidentified.

The time point: newly diagnosed GD, antithyroid drugs for less than 3 months. Extracted RNA from PBMCs served as the source of the TCR library. Construction of TCR beta libraries relied on iRepertoire HTBI primers and on Arm-PCR targeting CDR3 regions. TCRdb analysed the multiplex PCR reads with MiXCR anew, one entry per CDR3 protein. The sample consists of around 400,000 distinct CDR3 sequences, about 16% of them appearing once. This clonotype originated in a female donor with Graves disease. The sample here was peripheral blood mononuclear cells (PBMCs), taken at new diagnosis, from a patient treated with antithyroid drugs.

The CDR3 reads CSAPDRGPYNEQFF. The CDR3 DNA reads TGCAGTGCCCCCGACAGGGGTCCCTACAATGAGCAGTTCTTC. The chain employs TRBV20-1 and TRBJ2-1; 8 nucleotides align to TRBD1. This CDR3 contains 14 residues. Germline CDR1 DFQATT, CDR2 SNEGSKA (reference sequence). The V gene end was trimmed by 6 bases and the J gene end by 2 bases; junction bases not matched to a gene: 6.